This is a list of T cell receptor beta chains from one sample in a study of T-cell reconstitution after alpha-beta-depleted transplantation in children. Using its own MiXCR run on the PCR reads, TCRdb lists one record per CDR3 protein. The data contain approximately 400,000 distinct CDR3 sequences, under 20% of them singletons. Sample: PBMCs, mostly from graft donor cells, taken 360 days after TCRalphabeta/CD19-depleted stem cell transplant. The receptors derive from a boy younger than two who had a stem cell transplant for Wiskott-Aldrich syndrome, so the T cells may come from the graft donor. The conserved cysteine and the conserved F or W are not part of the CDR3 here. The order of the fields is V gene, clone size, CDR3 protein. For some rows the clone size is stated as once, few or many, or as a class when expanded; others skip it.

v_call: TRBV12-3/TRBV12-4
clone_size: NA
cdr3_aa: ASSLDGWLRENTDTQY

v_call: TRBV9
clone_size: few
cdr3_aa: ASSVLAGGPYNEQF

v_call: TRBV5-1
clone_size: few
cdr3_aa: ASSLTLTGGETQY

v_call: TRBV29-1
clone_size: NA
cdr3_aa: SVVGGGVPYEQY

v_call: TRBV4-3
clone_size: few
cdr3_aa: ASSPERGPYNEQF

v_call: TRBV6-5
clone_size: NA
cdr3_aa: ASSYSKPLGGVQETQY

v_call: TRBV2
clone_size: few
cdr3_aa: ASSEVASWGQY

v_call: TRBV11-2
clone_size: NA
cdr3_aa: ASSSLKGNIQY

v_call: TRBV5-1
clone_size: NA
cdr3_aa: ASSLLPPEETQY

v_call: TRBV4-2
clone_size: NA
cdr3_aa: ASSLGTEHYGYT

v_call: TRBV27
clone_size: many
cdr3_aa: ASSLRTVNNEQF

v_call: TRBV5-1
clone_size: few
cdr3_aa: ASSYRQGRQY

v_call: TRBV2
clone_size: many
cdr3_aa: ASPGVRSYNEQF

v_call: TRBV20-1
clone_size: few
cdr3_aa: SAREPGRPIQY

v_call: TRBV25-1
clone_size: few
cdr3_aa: ASSSSRLGDGYT

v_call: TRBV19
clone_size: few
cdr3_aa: ASRDSHNEQF

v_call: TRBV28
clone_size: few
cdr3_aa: ASSWAGTAQETQY

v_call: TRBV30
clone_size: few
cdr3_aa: AWSPEGTGKF

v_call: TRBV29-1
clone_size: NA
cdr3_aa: SVRDSRINSPLH

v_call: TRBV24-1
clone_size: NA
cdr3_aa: ATSDLYRREQF

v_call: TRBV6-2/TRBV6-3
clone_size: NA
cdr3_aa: ASNRMVTGELF

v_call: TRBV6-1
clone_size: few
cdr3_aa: ASSNKAGGEANEQY

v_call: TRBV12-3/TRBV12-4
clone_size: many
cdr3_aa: ASSLEQYYEQY

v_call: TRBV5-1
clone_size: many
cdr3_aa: ASSLGNNEQF

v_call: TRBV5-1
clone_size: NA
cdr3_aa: ASSLTGLTFNSPLH

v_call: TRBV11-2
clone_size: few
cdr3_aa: ASSSHGTSGRGTQY

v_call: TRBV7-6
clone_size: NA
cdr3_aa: ASSLVAGVLEQY

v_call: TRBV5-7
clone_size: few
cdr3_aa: ASSLLERETDTQY

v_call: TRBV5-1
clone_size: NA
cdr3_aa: ASSRTGGFSPLH

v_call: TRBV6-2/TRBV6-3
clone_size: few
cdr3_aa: ASSYRGRQYNEQF

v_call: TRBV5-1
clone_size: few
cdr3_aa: ASSLEGTVSYEQY

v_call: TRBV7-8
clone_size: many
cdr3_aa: ASSLRQAGGYGYT

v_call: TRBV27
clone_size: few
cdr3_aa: ASSLEGGLAQF